The 19 T cell receptor beta chains reported below all come from one sample, sequenced in a study of cytomegalovirus exposure and HLA in healthy donors. The PCR ran on 60 Vbeta and 13 Jbeta primers. Clones were read by immunoSEQ multiplex PCR, and TCRdb kept only the in-frame ones, dropping some. Its clone listing holds around 140,000 clones. The specimen sequenced was PBMCs. These TCRs come from a male donor in good health and CMV-seronegative.

The gene calls are TRBV7-2 and TRBJ1-2, with 9 positions matching TRBD1. In germline, CDR1 is SGHTA, CDR2 FQGNSA. V shed 8 bases, J shed 7 bases, and the junction held 11 bases outside the gene matches. The CDR3 is made up of 14 amino acids. Here the CDR3 reads CASGWGQGEGGYTF. The CDR3 coding sequence is TGTGCCAGCGGCTGGGGACAGGGAGAGGGTGGCTACACCTTC.

V and J are TRBV5-6 and TRBJ2-4; perhaps TRBD1 as D (6 bases). Germline values: CDR1 SGHDT, CDR2 YYEEEE. The germline V and J ends were trimmed by 5 bases and 0 bases, with 15 bases remaining between them. This CDR3 is 16 amino acids long. CDR3: CASSRQVLLAKNIQYF. CDR3 DNA sequence: TGTGCCAGCAGTCGACAGGTTTTACTAGCCAAAAACATTCAGTACTTC. Complete variable domain (other parts from reference TRBV5-6 and TRBJ2-4): DAGVTQSPTHLIKTRGQQVTLRCSPKSGHDTVSWYQQALGQGPQFIFQYYEEEERQRGNFPDRFSGHQFPNYSSELNVNALLLGDSALYLCASSRQVLLAKNIQYFGAGTRLSVL.

The chain employs TRBV29-1 and TRBJ2-7; TRBD1 aligns across 10 bases. Losses at the gene ends were 4 bases for V and 1 base for J; bases not matched to a gene: 13. CDR3 size: 17 residues. The germline V gene encodes CDR1 SQVTM and CDR2 ANQGSEA. CDR3: CSVGVSGGQGVSYEQYF. CDR3 DNA: TGCAGCGTTGGAGTTTCTGGAGGACAGGGGGTTTCCTACGAGCAGTACTTC.

The chain employs TRBV20-1 and TRBJ1-2; the match to TRBD1 covers 7 bases. Germline assignment: CDR1 DFQATT and CDR2 SNEGSKA (reference sequence). V shed 6 bases and J 12 bases; nucleotides not matched to a gene: 10. The length of the CDR3 is 11 residues. The DNA for the CDR3 is TGCAGTGCCACAAAGGGGACAGTTGACACCTTC. Its translation: CSATKGTVDTF.

The chain employs TRBV25-1 and TRBJ2-5, with D tentatively TRBD1 (5 bases). V lost 3 bases to trimming and J lost 5 bases, with 10 bases between them. The CDR3 runs 13 residues. Germline V gene lookup returns CDR1 MGHDK and CDR2 SYGVNS. In nucleotides, the CDR3 is TGTGCCAGCAGTGATGGGGCTACGGAGACCCAGTACTTC. It codes for CASSDGATETQYF.

The rearrangement uses TRBV5-6 and TRBJ2-7; TRBD2 agrees at 11 bases. The germline V gene has CDR1 SGHDT and CDR2 YYEEEE. The ends lost 2 bases at V and 1 base at J; junction bases unmatched: 5. The CDR3 covers 16 residues. The CDR3 loop reads CASSFRTSGGSYEQYF. CDR3 nucleotide sequence: TGTGCCAGCAGCTTCCGAACTAGCGGGGGATCCTACGAGCAGTACTTC. Complete variable domain (other parts from reference TRBV5-6 and TRBJ2-7): DAGVTQSPTHLIKTRGQQVTLRCSPKSGHDTVSWYQQALGQGPQFIFQYYEEEERQRGNFPDRFSGHQFPNYSSELNVNALLLGDSALYLCASSFRTSGGSYEQYFGPGTRLTVT.

The chain joins TRBV7-6 to TRBJ1-2; 7 positions agree with TRBD1. The germline V gene has CDR1 SGHVS and CDR2 FNYEAQ. This CDR3 has 15 amino acids. V gave up 1 base and J gave up 4 bases; unmatched junction bases: 6. The CDR3 DNA reads as TGTGCCAGCAGCTTAGGGACAGGAGAGGGCTATGGCTACACCTTC. Its protein product is CASSLGTGEGYGYTF.

Comment on this clone: An end of the junction differs from the germline gene, which may be a read error. The J gene is TRBJ1-1, the V gene TRBV5-1; 9 bases align to TRBD1. The length of the CDR3 is 16 residues. Germline V gene data show CDR1 as SGHRS and CDR2 as YFSETQ. The DNA of the CDR3 is TGCGCCAGCACCTTGACGACAGGGGGTTGGTACACTGAAGCTTTCTTT. The encoded protein is CASTLTTGGWYTEAFF.

This chain uses TRBV5-4 with TRBJ2-7; D perhaps matches TRBD2 (6 bases). Germline CDR1 reads SGHNT; CDR2 reads YYREEE (reference sequence). The V end lost 6 bases, the J end lost 0 bases, and 13 bases lay between the germline ends. The CDR3 has 14 residues. CDR3: CASTKRDSSYEQYF. The CDR3 DNA reads TGTGCCAGCACCAAAAGGGACTCCTCCTACGAGCAGTACTTC.

The rearrangement joins TRBV6-1 to TRBJ1-5; D unresolved. The CDR3 is 14 amino acids. Trimming took 3 bases from V and 2 from J, leaving 8 bases between them. From germline, CDR1 is MNHNS and CDR2 SASEGT. CDR3 residues: CASSEAGGNQPQHF. DNA of the CDR3: TGTGCCAGCAGTGAGGCCGGGGGCAATCAGCCCCAGCATTTT.

The V gene is TRBV25-1, the J gene TRBJ2-1; D not certain. The CDR3 is 16 amino acids. Per the germline V gene, CDR1 is MGHDK and CDR2 is SYGVNS. V was cut by 0 bases and J by 5 bases, with 14 bases left in between. Here the CDR3 DNA reads TGTGCCAGCAGTGAATATTCAGGTTCCGCTCACAATGAGCAGTTCTTC. Residues: CASSEYSGSAHNEQFF.

This chain links TRBV7-2 with TRBJ1-3; D is uncertain. The V end was cut by 7 bases, the J end by 0 bases, with 13 bases between. The germline CDR1 and CDR2 sequences are SGHTA and FQGNSA. This CDR3 has 15 residues. The chain's CDR3 is CASTREASSGNTIYF. The CDR3 nucleotides are TGTGCCAGCACCAGAGAGGCCTCCTCTGGAAACACCATATATTTT.

V gene TRBV30 combines with J gene TRBJ1-2; TRBD1 aligns across 9 bases. V was clipped by 3 bases and J by 5 bases; unmatched bases: 4. The CDR3 contains 13 residues. Germline-derived CDR1 and CDR2 are GTSNPN and SVGIG (reference sequence). CDR3 sequence: CAWRDRGYYGYTF. CDR3 nucleotides: TGTGCCTGGAGGGACAGGGGTTATTATGGCTACACCTTC.

V usage is TRBV25-1 and J usage is TRBJ1-6, with D maybe TRBD1 (5 bases). Deletions cut 1 base from V and 10 bases from J, with 14 bases between. Germline CDR1 MGHDK, CDR2 SYGVNS. This CDR3 has 15 residues. CDR3 sequence: CASSESGGLGSPLHF. CDR3 nucleotides: TGTGCCAGCAGTGAATCCGGGGGGTTAGGGTCACCCCTCCACTTT.

The rearrangement links TRBV18 to TRBJ1-5; D possibly corresponds to TRBD1 (5 bases). CDR1 and CDR2 from the germline V gene are KGHSH and LQKENI. V was cut by 5 bases and J by 0 bases, with 8 bases left in between. The CDR3 extends over 14 amino acids. This CDR3 is CASSRTLSNQPQHF. CDR3 nucleotides: TGTGCCAGCTCAAGGACACTTAGCAATCAGCCCCAGCATTTT. The variable domain in full, with the rest retrieved from reference TRBV18 and TRBJ1-5, is NAGVMQNPRHLVRRRGQEARLRCSPMKGHSHVYWYRQLPEEGLKFMVYLQKENIIDESGMPKERFSAEFPKEGPSILRIQQVVRGDSAAYFCASSRTLSNQPQHFGDGTRLSIL.

The rearrangement uses TRBV18 and TRBJ2-7; 7 bases line up with TRBD1. This CDR3 is built from 13 residues. Germline-derived CDR1 and CDR2 are KGHSH and LQKENI. J lost 0 bases, V lost 5 bases, and 1 base had no gene match. The CDR3 reads CASSGDSSYEQYF. DNA for the CDR3: TGTGCCAGCTCAGGGGACAGCTCCTACGAGCAGTACTTC.

The chain is built from TRBV7-8 and TRBJ1-1, with D hard to call. The CDR3 covers 15 residues. The V gene lost 2 bases and the J gene lost 0 bases, with 10 bases spanning the gap. Germline V gene data show CDR1 as SGHVS and CDR2 as FQNEAQ. The CDR3 DNA follows: TGTGCCAGCAGCTTACCGGGGAAGATGAACACTGAAGCTTTCTTT. As protein: CASSLPGKMNTEAFF.

The chain recombines TRBV2 with TRBJ2-7; the match to TRBD2 covers 7 bases. The CDR3 has 14 residues. Germline CDR1 reads SNHLY; CDR2 reads FYNNEI. The V and J ends lost 7 bases and 2 bases, in that order; junction bases with no gene match: 8. CDR3 in DNA: TGTGCCAGCACTCAGAACGGGAGGACCTACGAGCAGTACTTC. Protein sequence: CASTQNGRTYEQYF.

The V call is TRBV9, the J call TRBJ2-7; D may be TRBD2 (6 bases). V dropped 4 bases and J dropped 3 bases, with 17 bases sitting between them. Germline CDR1 SGDLS, CDR2 YYNGEE. The CDR3 spans 15 residues. CDR3 residues: CASSPWGEGGYEQYF. The DNA for the CDR3 is TGTGCCAGCAGCCCCTGGGGGGAAGGAGGCTACGAGCAGTACTTC.